Each of the 24 T cell receptor beta chains below was sequenced from the same sample in a study of PD-L1 blockade in urothelial cancer. TCRdb's copy holds only in-frame clones and misses some; the assay was immunoSEQ multiplex PCR. This table has roughly 32,000 clones, approximately 82% appearing once. Here the sequenced sample was PBMCs, taken around atezolizumab (anti-PD-L1) treatment. These receptors were obtained from a man between 60 and 70 years old with urothelial cancer.

The chain links TRBV21-1 to TRBJ1-2; the D call of TRBD1 is as the table states it, not checked on the DNA. TRBV21-1 has pseudogene status. This CDR3 is 16 amino acids long. CDR3 amino acids: CASTIGERQGNYGYTF. DNA for the CDR3: TGTGCCAGCACCATCGGGGAAAGACAGGGGAACTATGGCTACACCTTC.

Only one count was recorded for this clone. A junction boundary mismatches the germline segment, possibly from a read error. This rearrangement joins TRBV5-4 to TRBJ1-2, with TRBD1 matching 11 bases. Germline V gives CDR1 SGHNT, CDR2 YYREEE (reference sequence). This CDR3 is 15 amino acids long. The CDR3 here is CASSRGQGEYDGYTF. DNA of the CDR3: TGCGCCAGCAGCCGGGGACAGGGGGAGTATGATGGCTACACCTTC.

This clone occurred once. The chain links TRBV2 to TRBJ1-1, with TRBD1 as a possible D gene (5 bases). The length of the CDR3 is 13 residues. Germline V gene data show CDR1 as SNHLY and CDR2 as FYNNEI. V was trimmed by 6 bases and J by 1 base, leaving 9 bases between them. CDR3: CASSQGENTEAFF. In DNA, the CDR3 is TGTGCCAGCAGCCAGGGCGAGAACACTGAAGCTTTCTTT.

The V and J genes are TRBV6-6 and TRBJ1-1; 7 bases align to TRBD1. Per germline, CDR1 MNHNY and CDR2 SVGAGI (reference sequence). The V segment lost 7 bases and the J segment 1 base; nucleotides outside the gene matches: 9. This CDR3 region has 15 residues. The CDR3 nucleotides are TGTGCCAGCATTTTGAGGGGGCTAGGGAACACTGAAGCTTTCTTT. Its translation is CASILRGLGNTEAFF.

This clone has a handful of counts. The rearrangement joins TRBV30 to TRBJ2-1, with 11 bases lining up with TRBD2. The CDR3 consists of 16 residues. V shed 3 bases and J 8 bases; nucleotides not matched to a gene: 12. Germline V gene sequence: CDR1 GTSNPN, CDR2 SVGIG (reference sequence). The CDR3 DNA follows: TGTGCCTGGAGACGAACCGGGACTAGCGGTATTGATGAGCAGTTCTTC. Amino acids: CAWRRTGTSGIDEQFF.

The J gene is TRBJ2-1, the V gene TRBV9, with D hard to call. In germline, CDR1 is SGDLS, CDR2 YYNGEE. The V end was cut by 3 bases, the J end by 3 bases, with 13 bases between. The CDR3 contains 15 residues. The CDR3 bases are TGTGCCAGCAGCGCCGTGCCGGGTCTCTACAATGAGCAGTTCTTC. Translated: CASSAVPGLYNEQFF.

This clone occurred a few times. This sequence joins TRBV5-6 and TRBJ1-6, with 7 bases matching TRBD1. V lost 2 bases and J lost 5; bases outside the gene matches: 4. The CDR3 is made up of 15 amino acids. Germline CDR1 reads SGHDT; CDR2 reads YYEEEE. CDR3 residues: CASSFRGGHNSPLHF. CDR3 in DNA: TGTGCCAGCAGCTTTAGAGGGGGCCATAATTCACCCCTCCACTTT.

The chain employs TRBV7-9 and TRBJ2-1; 13 positions match TRBD2. The CDR3 covers 17 residues. Trimming at V came to 8 bases and at J to 0 bases, leaving 7 bases not matched to a gene. Germline V gene data show CDR1 as SEHNR and CDR2 as FQNEAQ (reference sequence). The CDR3 sequence is CASPGLAGSRSYNEQFF. The DNA of the CDR3 is TGTGCCAGCCCGGGACTAGCGGGGTCTCGCTCCTACAATGAGCAGTTCTTC.

The J gene is TRBJ1-1, the V gene TRBV2, with TRBD1 identical over 9 bases. CDR3 length: 17 residues. After removal of 4 bases from V and 0 bases from J, the junction contained 9 bases not matched to a gene. From germline, CDR1 is SNHLY and CDR2 FYNNEI. The CDR3 coding sequence is TGTGCCAGCAGTGGGGACAGGGCTTTCCCTTTGAACACTGAAGCTTTCTTT. Protein: CASSGDRAFPLNTEAFF.

CDR3 sequence reads: CASSQDWEAGGLNEQFF. The CDR3 nucleotides are TGCGCCAGCAGCCAAGATTGGGAAGCGGGAGGATTAAATGAGCAGTTCTTC. J is TRBJ2-1 and V is TRBV4-1; 9 bases line up with TRBD2. With V trimmed by 0 bases and J by 7 bases, 10 bases remained unmatched. This CDR3 region has 17 residues. Germline loops: CDR1 MGHRA, CDR2 YSYEKL.

There are a few counts of this clone. This sequence joins TRBV27 and TRBJ2-2; D is ambiguous. Trimming shortened V by 4 bases and J by 4 bases, and 13 bases separated the two germline ends. The germline CDR1 and CDR2 sequences are MNHEY and SMNVEV (reference sequence). The CDR3 totals 15 residues. The CDR3 coding sequence is TGTGCCAGCAGTTCATTCAGGCTCCTCACCGGGGAGCTGTTTTTT. Translating gives CASSSFRLLTGELFF.

This chain uses TRBV30 with TRBJ2-7; the match to TRBD2 covers 7 bases. V dropped 3 bases and J dropped 9; count of bases not matched to a gene: 11. CDR3 length: 13 amino acids. Germline V gene data show CDR1 as GTSNPN and CDR2 as SVGIG (reference sequence). This CDR3 is CAWRGRGRRSQYF. The CDR3 DNA sequence: TGTGCCTGGAGAGGGAGGGGACGACGGTCGCAGTACTTC.

This chain links TRBV4-3 with TRBJ1-2, with D unclear. Germline V gives CDR1 LGHNA, CDR2 YSLEER. This CDR3 spans 13 amino acids. The V and J ends lost 2 bases and 4 bases respectively, with 8 bases between them. The CDR3 reads CASSQRPGYGYTF. The CDR3 coding sequence is TGCGCCAGCAGCCAACGGCCGGGCTATGGCTACACCTTC.

This sequence joins TRBV14 and TRBJ2-5; 8 nucleotides match TRBD1. With 3 bases clipped from V and 4 bases from J, the junction kept 7 bases outside the gene matches. Germline CDR1 SGHDN, CDR2 FVKESK. This CDR3 comprises 15 residues. The CDR3: CASSHRTGFSETQYF. The CDR3 nucleotides are TGTGCCAGCAGCCACCGGACAGGGTTTTCAGAGACCCAGTACTTC.

Only one count was recorded for this clone. The chain uses TRBV6-6 and TRBJ2-1; 10 nucleotides match TRBD2. Germline V gene lookup returns CDR1 MNHNY and CDR2 SVGAGI (reference sequence). J lost 4 bases, V lost 6 bases, and 0 bases had no gene match. The CDR3 is 13 amino acids. The CDR3 DNA is TGTGCCAGCAGGACTAGCGGGTACAATGAGCAGTTCTTC. It codes for CASRTSGYNEQFF.

The chain combines TRBV6-6 with TRBJ1-1, with TRBD1 matching over 8 bases. J gave up 4 bases and V 0 bases, and 4 bases lay outside the gene matches. From germline, CDR1 is MNHNY and CDR2 SVGAGI (reference sequence). The CDR3 runs 15 residues. The CDR3 is CASSYSQGAGTEAFF. DNA for the CDR3: TGTGCCAGCAGTTACTCGCAGGGGGCGGGCACTGAAGCTTTCTTT.

This clone was detected only once. The chain recombines TRBV6-6 with TRBJ1-1, with TRBD1 as a possible D gene (6 bases). The germline gives CDR1 MNHNY, CDR2 SVGAGI (reference sequence). V was trimmed by 3 bases and J by 8 bases, leaving 13 bases between them. The CDR3 runs 13 residues. The CDR3 loop is CASSYGQGYEAFF. The CDR3 coding sequence is TGTGCCAGCAGTTATGGTCAGGGGTACGAAGCTTTCTTT.

The chain uses TRBV9 and TRBJ1-1, with D perhaps TRBD1 (5 bases). V was trimmed by 6 bases and J by 5 bases, leaving 14 bases between them. This CDR3 has 13 amino acids. CDR1 is SGDLS and CDR2 is YYNGEE in the germline V gene. The CDR3 DNA sequence: TGTGCCAGCAAACCGGGGGGGAGGACTGAAGCTTTCTTT. Translation gives CASKPGGRTEAFF.

The gene calls are TRBV6-1 and TRBJ2-7; TRBD1 agrees at 10 bases. The CDR3 is 14 residues long. CDR1 MNHNS and CDR2 SASEGT come from the germline V gene. Trimming cost V 6 bases and J 4 bases; bases outside gene matches: 6. CDR3 sequence (DNA): TGTGCCAGCAGGACGCTGGGACAGGGGTACGAGCAGTACTTC. This gives the protein CASRTLGQGYEQYF.

This clone showed up just a few times. The CDR3 region has the DNA TGTGCCAGCTCACCACCGACTGCACAAGCTTTCTTT. This sequence encodes CASSPPTAQAFF. V and J are TRBV18 and TRBJ1-1, with no clear D. CDR1 KGHSH and CDR2 LQKENI come from the germline V gene. The CDR3 contains 12 residues. V lost 0 bases and J lost 9, with 8 bases in between.

This chain joins TRBV10-3 and TRBJ2-7, with 7 positions matching TRBD2. V shed 6 bases, J shed 2 bases, and the junction held 10 bases outside the gene matches. Germline CDR1 and CDR2: ENHRY and SYGVKD. The CDR3 is 15 amino acids. The CDR3 sequence is CAISVGLGGTYEQYF. The CDR3 DNA reads as TGTGCCATCAGCGTTGGACTAGGAGGCACCTACGAGCAGTACTTC.

The genes are TRBV18 and TRBJ2-3; TRBD2 agrees at 7 bases. CDR3 length equals 16 residues. With 2 bases clipped from V and 4 bases from J, the junction kept 9 bases outside the gene matches. Germline loops: CDR1 KGHSH, CDR2 LQKENI. Here the CDR3 reads CASSPASGLVADTQYF. CDR3 nucleotides: TGTGCCAGCTCACCAGCTAGCGGCTTGGTCGCAGATACGCAGTATTTT.

The chain uses TRBV19 and TRBJ1-2; the D gene is possibly TRBD1 (6 bases). The CDR3 is 14 amino acids. Trimming took off 0 bases at V and 2 bases at J, with 7 bases between the two ends. Per the germline V gene, CDR1 is LNHDA and CDR2 is SQIVND (reference sequence). CDR3 amino acids: CASSIETGNYGYTF. The CDR3 region has the DNA TGTGCCAGTAGTATAGAAACAGGGAACTATGGCTACACCTTC.

Here the CDR3 DNA reads TGCAGCGTTGAAGATCAGAACAGCCCCTATGGCTACACCTTC. This translates into CSVEDQNSPYGYTF. The chain links TRBV29-1 to TRBJ1-2; D is unclear. Germline V gene lookup returns CDR1 SQVTM and CDR2 ANQGSEA. Trimming cost V 0 bases and J 4 bases, with 12 bases left between them. The CDR3 covers 14 residues. Using reference TRBV29-1 and TRBJ1-2 for the parts outside the CDR3, the full variable domain is SAVISQKPSRDICQRGTSLTIQCQVDSQVTMMFWYRQQPGQSLTLIATANQGSEATYESGFVIDKFPISRPNLTFSTLTVSNMSPEDSSIYLCSVEDQNSPYGYTFGSGTRLTVV.